This TCR beta chain came from a study of regulatory T cells in long-lasting Graves disease. Study-level results: Persistent disease showed a preference for TRBV28, TRBJ1-2 and TRBJ2-5.

From germline, CDR1 is LGHNA and CDR2 YSLEER. Trimming pared 0 bases from V and 10 bases from J, leaving 12 bases between. The CDR3 contains 13 residues. On this clonotype: Its antigen remains unknown.

The time point was: newly diagnosed GD, antithyroid drugs for less than 3 months. Generation of the TCR library employed RNA extracted from PBMCs. CDR3-region Arm-PCR and iRepertoire HTBI primers produced the TCR beta libraries. TCRdb reprocessed the multiplex PCR reads via MiXCR and lists one record per CDR3 protein. This sample carries roughly 420,000 distinct CDR3 sequences, roughly 15% of them seen once, and the ten largest clones take about 10%. These records were also assigned to another study, of T cells in Graves' hyperthyroidism and ophthalmopathy. That publication notes: Graves' hyperthyroidism showing no ophthalmopathy progression within 18 months was considered stable. Investigators excluded patients with uncontrolled infection, other autoimmune disease, pregnancy or lactation. Model predictions of ophthalmopathy came a median 6.5 months before onset.

This sequence originates from a woman in her 30s with Graves disease. J is TRBJ1-1 and V is TRBV4-3; perhaps TRBD1 as D (6 bases). The input for sequencing was peripheral blood mononuclear cells (PBMCs), taken at new diagnosis, from a patient treated with antithyroid drugs. This CDR3 is CASSQDGGLRAFF. DNA for the CDR3: TGCGCCAGCAGCCAAGATGGGGGCCTACGAGCTTTCTTT.